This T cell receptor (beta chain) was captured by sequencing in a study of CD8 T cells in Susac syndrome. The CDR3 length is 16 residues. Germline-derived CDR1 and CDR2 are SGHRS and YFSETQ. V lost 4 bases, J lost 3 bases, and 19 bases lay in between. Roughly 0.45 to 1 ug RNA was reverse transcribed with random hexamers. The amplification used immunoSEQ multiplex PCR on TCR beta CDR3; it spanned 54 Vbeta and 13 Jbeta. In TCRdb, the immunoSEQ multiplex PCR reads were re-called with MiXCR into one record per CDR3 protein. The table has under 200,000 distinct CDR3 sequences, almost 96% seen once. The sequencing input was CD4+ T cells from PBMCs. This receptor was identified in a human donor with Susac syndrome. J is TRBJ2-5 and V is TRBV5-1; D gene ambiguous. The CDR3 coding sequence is TGCGCCAGCAGCCCCCACGCCATAGCCCCCAAAGAGACCCAGTACTTC. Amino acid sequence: CASSPHAIAPKETQYF.